This T cell receptor beta chain appears in the sequencing data of a study of PD-1 blockade in classical Hodgkin lymphoma. Whole-study results and caveats: The baseline diversity of complete responders showed similarity to that of newly diagnosed patients. Reports indicated that newly diagnosed patients had lower baseline TCR diversity than healthy donors did. After ASCT, patients who started nivolumab under 1 year later were excluded.

Every single patient, without exception, relapsed after autologous stem cell transplantation, and brentuximab vedotin exposure varied. Reported best responses ranged across complete response, partial response or progressive disease. Measured with immunoSEQ multiplex PCR; TCRdb has only the in-frame clones, and not every one. Among about 90,000 clones, 80% to 95% were seen once, and the ten largest hold approximately 2.4%. Notes on this clone: What it binds is unknown.

The CDR3 runs 15 residues. Germline CDR1 reads WSHSY; CDR2 reads SAAADI. V lost 3 bases and J lost 2; bases outside the gene matches: 5. The input for sequencing was peripheral blood mononuclear cells (PBMCs), taken before the second cycle of nivolumab. The rearrangement uses TRBV10-2 and TRBJ2-5; 8 nucleotides match TRBD2. The TCR originated in a human donor with classical Hodgkin lymphoma. The CDR3 DNA is TGCGCCAGCAGTGATCCGGCTAGCGGGCAAGAGACCCAGTACTTC. This codes for CASSDPASGQETQYF.